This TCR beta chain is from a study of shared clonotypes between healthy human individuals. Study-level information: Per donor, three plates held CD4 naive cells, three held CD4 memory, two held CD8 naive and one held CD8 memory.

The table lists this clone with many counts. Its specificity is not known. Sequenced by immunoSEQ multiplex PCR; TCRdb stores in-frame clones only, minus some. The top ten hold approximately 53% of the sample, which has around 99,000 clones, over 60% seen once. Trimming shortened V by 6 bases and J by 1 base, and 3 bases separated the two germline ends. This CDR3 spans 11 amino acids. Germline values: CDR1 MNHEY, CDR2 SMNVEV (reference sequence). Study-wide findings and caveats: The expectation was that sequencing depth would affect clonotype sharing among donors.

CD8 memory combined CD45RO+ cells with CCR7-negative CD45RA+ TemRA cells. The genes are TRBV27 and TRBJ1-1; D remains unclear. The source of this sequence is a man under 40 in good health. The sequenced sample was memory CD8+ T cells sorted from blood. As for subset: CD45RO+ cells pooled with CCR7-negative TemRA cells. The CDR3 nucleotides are TGTGCCAGCAGCCGGAACACTGAAGCTTTCTTT. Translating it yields CASSRNTEAFF.